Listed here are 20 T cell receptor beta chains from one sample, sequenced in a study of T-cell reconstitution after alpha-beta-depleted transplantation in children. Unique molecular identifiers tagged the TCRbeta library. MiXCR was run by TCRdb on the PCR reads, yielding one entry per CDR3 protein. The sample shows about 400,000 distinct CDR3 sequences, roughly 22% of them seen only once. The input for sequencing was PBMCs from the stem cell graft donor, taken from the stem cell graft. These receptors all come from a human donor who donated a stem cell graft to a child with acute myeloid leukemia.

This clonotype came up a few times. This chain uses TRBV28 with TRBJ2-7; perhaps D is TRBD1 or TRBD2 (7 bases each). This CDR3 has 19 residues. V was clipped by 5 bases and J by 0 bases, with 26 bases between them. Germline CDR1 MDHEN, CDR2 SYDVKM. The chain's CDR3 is CASSPWDSSSGTSSYEQYF. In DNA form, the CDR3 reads TGTGCCAGCAGTCCATGGGACAGCTCAAGCGGGACCAGCTCCTACGAGCAGTACTTC.

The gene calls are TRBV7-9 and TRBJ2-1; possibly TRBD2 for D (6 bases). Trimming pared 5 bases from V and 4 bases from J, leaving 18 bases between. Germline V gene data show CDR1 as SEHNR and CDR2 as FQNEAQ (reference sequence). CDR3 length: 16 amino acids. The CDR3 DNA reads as TGTGCCAGCAGCGCTACGGGACTGACGATTTACAATGAGCAGTTCTTC. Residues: CASSATGLTIYNEQFF.

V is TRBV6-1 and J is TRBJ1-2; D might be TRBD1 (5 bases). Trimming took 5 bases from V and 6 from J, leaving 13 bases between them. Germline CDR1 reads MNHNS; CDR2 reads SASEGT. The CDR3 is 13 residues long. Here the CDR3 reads CASSMDLRDGYTF. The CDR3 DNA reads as TGTGCCAGCAGTATGGACCTCAGGGATGGCTACACCTTC.

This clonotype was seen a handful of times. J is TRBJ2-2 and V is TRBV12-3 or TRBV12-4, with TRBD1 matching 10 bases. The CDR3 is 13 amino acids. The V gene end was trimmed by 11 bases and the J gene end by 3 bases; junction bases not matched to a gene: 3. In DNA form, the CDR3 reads TGTGCCGTAGGGACAGGGGACACCGGGGAGCTGTTTTTT. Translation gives CAVGTGDTGELFF.

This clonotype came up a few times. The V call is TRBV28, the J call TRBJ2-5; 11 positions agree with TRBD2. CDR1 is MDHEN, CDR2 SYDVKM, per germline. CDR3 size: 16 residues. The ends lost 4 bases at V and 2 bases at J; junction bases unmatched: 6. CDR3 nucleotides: TGTGCCAGCAGTTCCACTAGCGGGAGAACACAAGAGACCCAGTACTTC. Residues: CASSSTSGRTQETQYF. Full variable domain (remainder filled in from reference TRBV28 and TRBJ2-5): DVKVTQSSRYLVKRTGEKVFLECVQDMDHENMFWYRQDPGLGLRLIYFSYDVKMKEKGDIPEGYSVSREKKERFSLILESASTNQTSMYLCASSSTSGRTQETQYFGPGTRLLVL.

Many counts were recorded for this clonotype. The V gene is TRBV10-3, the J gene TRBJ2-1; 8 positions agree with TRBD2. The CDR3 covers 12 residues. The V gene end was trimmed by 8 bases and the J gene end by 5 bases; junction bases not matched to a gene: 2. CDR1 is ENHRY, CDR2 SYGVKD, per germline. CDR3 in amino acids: CAIRGLDNEQFF. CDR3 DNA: TGTGCCATCCGGGGACTAGACAATGAGCAGTTCTTC.

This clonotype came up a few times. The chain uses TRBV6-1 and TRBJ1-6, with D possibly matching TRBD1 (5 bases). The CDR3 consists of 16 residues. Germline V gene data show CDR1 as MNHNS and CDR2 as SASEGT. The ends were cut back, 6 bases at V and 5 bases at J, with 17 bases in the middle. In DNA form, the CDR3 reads TGTGCCAGCAGCGCACGGGGGGGTCTCGATAATTCACCCCTCCACTTT. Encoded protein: CASSARGGLDNSPLHF.

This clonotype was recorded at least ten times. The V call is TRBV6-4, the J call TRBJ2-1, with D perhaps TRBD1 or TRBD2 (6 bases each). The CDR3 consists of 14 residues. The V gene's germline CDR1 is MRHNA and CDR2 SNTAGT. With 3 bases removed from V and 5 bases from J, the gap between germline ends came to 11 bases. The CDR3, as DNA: TGTGCCAGCAGTGAGGGGGGCGAAAACAATGAGCAGTTCTTC. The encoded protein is CASSEGGENNEQFF.

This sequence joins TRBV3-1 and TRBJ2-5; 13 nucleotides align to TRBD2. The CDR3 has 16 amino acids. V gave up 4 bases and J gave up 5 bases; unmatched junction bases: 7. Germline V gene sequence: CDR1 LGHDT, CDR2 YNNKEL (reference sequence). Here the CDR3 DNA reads TGTGCCAGCAGCCCGACTGAGACTAGCGGGAGGGAGACCCAGTACTTC. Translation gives CASSPTETSGRETQYF.

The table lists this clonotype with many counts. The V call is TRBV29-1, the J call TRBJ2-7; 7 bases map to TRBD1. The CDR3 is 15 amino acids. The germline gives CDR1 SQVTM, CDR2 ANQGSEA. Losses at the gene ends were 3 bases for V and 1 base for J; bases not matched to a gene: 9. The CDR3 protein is CSVELTGTASYEQYF. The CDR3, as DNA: TGCAGCGTTGAGCTTACCGGGACAGCTTCCTACGAGCAGTACTTC.

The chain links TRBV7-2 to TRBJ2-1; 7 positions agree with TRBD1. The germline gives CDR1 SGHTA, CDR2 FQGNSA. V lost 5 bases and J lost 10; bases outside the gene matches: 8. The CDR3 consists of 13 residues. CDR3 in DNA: TGTGCCAGCAGCCGGGACAGTTTACTCGAGCAGTTCTTC. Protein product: CASSRDSLLEQFF.

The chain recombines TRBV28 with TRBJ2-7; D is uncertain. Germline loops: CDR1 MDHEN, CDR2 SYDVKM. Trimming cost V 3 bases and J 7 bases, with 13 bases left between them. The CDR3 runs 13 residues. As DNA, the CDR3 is TGTGCCAGCAGTTTTAATAATTTGGAAGAGCAGTACTTC. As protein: CASSFNNLEEQYF. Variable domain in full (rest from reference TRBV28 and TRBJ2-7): DVKVTQSSRYLVKRTGEKVFLECVQDMDHENMFWYRQDPGLGLRLIYFSYDVKMKEKGDIPEGYSVSREKKERFSLILESASTNQTSMYLCASSFNNLEEQYFGPGTRLTVT.

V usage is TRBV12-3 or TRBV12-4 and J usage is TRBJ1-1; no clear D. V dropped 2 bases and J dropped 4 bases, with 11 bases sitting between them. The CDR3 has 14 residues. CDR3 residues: CASSLSGTSTEAFF. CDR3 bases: TGTGCCAGCAGTTTAAGTGGCACCTCCACTGAAGCTTTCTTT.

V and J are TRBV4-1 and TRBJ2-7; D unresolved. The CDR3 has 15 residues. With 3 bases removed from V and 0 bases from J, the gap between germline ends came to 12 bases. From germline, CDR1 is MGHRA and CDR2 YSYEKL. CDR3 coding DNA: TGCGCCAGCAGCCAGGGCAGCGTGAACTCCTACGAGCAGTACTTC. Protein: CASSQGSVNSYEQYF.

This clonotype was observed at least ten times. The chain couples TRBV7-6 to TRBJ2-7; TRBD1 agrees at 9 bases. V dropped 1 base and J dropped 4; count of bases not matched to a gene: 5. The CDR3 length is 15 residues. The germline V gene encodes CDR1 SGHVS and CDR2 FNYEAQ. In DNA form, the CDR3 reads TGTGCCAGCAGCTTAGATGGGACAGGGATTTACGAGCAGTACTTC. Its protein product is CASSLDGTGIYEQYF.

In DNA, the CDR3 is TGTGCCAGCTTGTCAGGGGACACCGGGGAGCTGTTTTTT. Translating it yields CASLSGDTGELFF. The chain uses TRBV2 and TRBJ2-2; perhaps TRBD1 as D (6 bases). This CDR3 region has 13 residues. Trimming stripped 8 bases from V and 3 bases from J, with 10 bases between. Germline V gene lookup returns CDR1 SNHLY and CDR2 FYNNEI.

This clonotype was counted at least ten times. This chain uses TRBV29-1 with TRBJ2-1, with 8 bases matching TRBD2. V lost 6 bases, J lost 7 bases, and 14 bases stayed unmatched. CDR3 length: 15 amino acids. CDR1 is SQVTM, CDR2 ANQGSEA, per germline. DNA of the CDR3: TGCAGCGTGGCCCCAGGGAGCGGGAGTGGTAATGAGCAGTTCTTC. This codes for CSVAPGSGSGNEQFF.

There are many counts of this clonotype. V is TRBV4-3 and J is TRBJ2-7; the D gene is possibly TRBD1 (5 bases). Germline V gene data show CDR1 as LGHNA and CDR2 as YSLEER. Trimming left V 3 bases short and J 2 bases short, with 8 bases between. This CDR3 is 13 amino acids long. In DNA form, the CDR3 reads TGCGCCAGCAGCCAGGTCAGGGCCTACGAGCAGTACTTC. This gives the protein CASSQVRAYEQYF.

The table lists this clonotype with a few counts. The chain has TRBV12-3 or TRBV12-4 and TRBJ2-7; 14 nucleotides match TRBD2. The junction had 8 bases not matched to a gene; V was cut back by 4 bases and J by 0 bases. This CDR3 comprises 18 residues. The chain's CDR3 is CASSSRTSGGINSYEQYF. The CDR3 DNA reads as TGTGCCAGCAGTTCCCGGACTAGCGGGGGGATCAACTCCTACGAGCAGTACTTC.

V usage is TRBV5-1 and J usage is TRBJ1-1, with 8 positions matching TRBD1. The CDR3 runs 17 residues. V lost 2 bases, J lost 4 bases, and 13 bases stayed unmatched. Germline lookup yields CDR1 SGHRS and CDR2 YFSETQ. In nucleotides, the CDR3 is TGCGCCAGCAGCTTCGGCAGGGGGCGACCTCTGGGCACTGAAGCTTTCTTT. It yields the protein CASSFGRGRPLGTEAFF.